The 20 T cell receptor beta chains below all came from one sample that was sequenced in a study of T cells after yellow fever vaccination. One entry per CDR3 protein, called by TCRdb with MiXCR from the 5' RACE reads. The sample comprises just under 600,000 distinct CDR3 sequences, roughly 14% of which are singletons, and roughly an eighth rests with the top ten. Here the sequenced sample was PBMCs, taken on the day of the yellow fever booster vaccination. Every receptor here comes from a man aged 30 to 45 who received the YFV17D yellow fever vaccine.

This clonotype turned up a few times. CDR3 protein: CASSALFRGGHEQYF. CDR3 sequence (DNA): TGTGCCAGCAGTGCCTTGTTCCGAGGGGGACACGAGCAGTACTTC. The chain is built from TRBV6-1 and TRBJ2-7, with D perhaps TRBD1 (6 bases). The V gene's germline CDR1 is MNHNS and CDR2 SASEGT. The CDR3 runs to 15 residues. Trimming shortened V by 4 bases and J by 5 bases, and 18 bases separated the two germline ends.

This chain uses TRBV5-6 with TRBJ1-6, with TRBD1 matching 8 bases. This CDR3 comprises 12 residues. Germline loops: CDR1 SGHDT, CDR2 YYEEEE. V lost 5 bases to trimming and J lost 10 bases; unmatched junction nucleotides: 2. This chain's CDR3 is CASSRQGSPLHF. For the CDR3, the DNA is TGTGCCAGCAGTCGACAGGGGTCACCCCTCCACTTT.

There are a few counts of this clonotype. The chain employs TRBV20-1 and TRBJ1-1; D unclear. CDR3 size: 12 residues. Germline V CDR1 and CDR2: DFQATT, SNEGSKA (reference sequence). V was cut by 3 bases and J by 5 bases, with 10 bases left in between. The CDR3 sequence is CSASIRRTEAFF. In nucleotides, the CDR3 is TGCAGTGCTAGTATTCGTAGGACTGAAGCTTTCTTT.

The chain couples TRBV20-1 to TRBJ2-1; D perhaps matches TRBD2 (7 bases). V was trimmed by 3 bases and J by 8 bases, leaving 17 bases between them. Germline V gives CDR1 DFQATT, CDR2 SNEGSKA (reference sequence). CDR3 length: 14 residues. CDR3 region: CSARRTKGGDEQFF. As DNA, the CDR3 is TGCAGTGCTAGGAGGACAAAGGGGGGGGATGAGCAGTTCTTC.

This clonotype has just a few counts. This chain joins TRBV6-5 and TRBJ2-2; no definite D call. The CDR3 covers 14 residues. Germline V lookup: CDR1 MNHEY, CDR2 SVGAGI. V lost 0 bases and J 9 bases, leaving 11 bases between the germline ends. The chain's CDR3 is CASSYSARSWELFF. CDR3 DNA: TGTGCCAGCAGTTACTCGGCAAGGAGTTGGGAGCTGTTTTTT.

This clonotype showed up just a few times. The chain is built from TRBV6-1 and TRBJ2-3; 10 bases are a match to TRBD2. Germline V CDR1 and CDR2: MNHNS, SASEGT. The CDR3 consists of 18 residues. The junction had 19 bases not matched to a gene; V was cut back by 7 bases and J by 6 bases. In DNA form, the CDR3 reads TGTGCCAGCATGACACATTCTAGGGCTAGCGGGAGCAGGGATACGCAGTATTTT. It codes for CASMTHSRASGSRDTQYF.

This clonotype was seen many times. The CDR3 nucleotides are TGCAGCGTTGAGGGCCGGGGGTCCACCGGGGAGCTGTTTTTT. Translated, it gives CSVEGRGSTGELFF. V and J are TRBV29-1 and TRBJ2-2; a weak D match, TRBD2 (6 bases). Germline V gene sequence: CDR1 SQVTM, CDR2 ANQGSEA. This CDR3 region has 14 residues. Trimming pared 3 bases from V and 4 bases from J, leaving 12 bases between.

This chain uses TRBV20-1 with TRBJ2-5; D unresolved. V lost 3 bases, J lost 1 base, and 6 bases lay in between. CDR3 length: 12 residues. Germline V gene lookup returns CDR1 DFQATT and CDR2 SNEGSKA (reference sequence). The CDR3 here is CSASLIQETQYF. Here the CDR3 DNA reads TGCAGTGCTAGTCTGATCCAAGAGACCCAGTACTTC.

This clonotype showed up many times. The chain uses TRBV3-1 and TRBJ1-1, with D perhaps matching TRBD1 (6 bases). The CDR3 is made up of 13 amino acids. Trimming removed 1 base from V and 4 bases from J, with 7 bases in between. Germline lookup yields CDR1 LGHDT and CDR2 YNNKEL (reference sequence). This CDR3 reads CASSQVRGTEAFF. CDR3 sequence (DNA): TGTGCCAGCAGCCAAGTCAGGGGCACTGAAGCTTTCTTT. Drawing the rest from reference TRBV3-1 and TRBJ1-1, the complete variable domain is DTAVSQTPKYLVTQMGNDKSIKCEQNLGHDTMYWYKQDSKKFLKIMFSYNNKELIINETVPNRFSPKSPDKAHLNLHINSLELGDSAVYFCASSQVRGTEAFFGQGTRLTVV.

The CDR3 here is CASSPNADTQYF. The CDR3 DNA reads TGTGCCAGCTCACCAAATGCAGATACGCAGTATTTT. The gene calls are TRBV18 and TRBJ2-3, with no clear D. The CDR3 contains 12 residues. From germline, CDR1 is KGHSH and CDR2 LQKENI. With 2 bases removed from V and 4 bases from J, the gap between germline ends came to 4 bases.

This clonotype was observed a handful of times. The chain couples TRBV7-8 to TRBJ1-1, with D uncertain. V gave up 5 bases and J gave up 3 bases, with 10 bases separating them. Germline assignment: CDR1 SGHVS and CDR2 FQNEAQ. This CDR3 comprises 13 residues. The CDR3 DNA reads TGTGCCAGCAGCAACACAGATTACACTGAAGCTTTCTTT. It yields the protein CASSNTDYTEAFF.

This clonotype was detected many times. This chain connects TRBV20-1 to TRBJ2-1; D may be TRBD1 (5 bases). The CDR3 runs to 14 residues. The V and J ends lost 4 bases and 6 bases respectively, with 16 bases between them. Germline values: CDR1 DFQATT, CDR2 SNEGSKA (reference sequence). CDR3 DNA: TGCAGTGCTAATGACCAAAGGGGTTTCAATGAGCAGTTCTTC. It yields the protein CSANDQRGFNEQFF.

The rearrangement uses TRBV4-3 and TRBJ1-5; maybe TRBD1 (5 bases). CDR1 and CDR2 (germline): LGHNA, YSLEER. Trimming left V 4 bases short and J 8 bases short, with 12 bases between. The CDR3 covers 13 residues. Here the CDR3 DNA reads TGCGCCAGCAGCCGCCAGGGAGGGGAGCCCCAGCATTTT. Residues: CASSRQGGEPQHF.

The chain joins TRBV5-1 to TRBJ2-2; 7 bases agree with TRBD2. Trimming took 0 bases from V and 6 from J; bases not matched to a gene: 5. Per germline, CDR1 SGHRS and CDR2 YFSETQ. CDR3 length: 15 residues. DNA of the CDR3: TGCGCCAGCAGCTTGGAGGCCCGGGAGGCCGGGGAGCTGTTTTTT. Protein sequence: CASSLEAREAGELFF.

This clonotype has more than one count but fewer than ten. The chain has TRBV11-3 and TRBJ2-7, with D possibly being TRBD1 (6 bases). The length of the CDR3 is 13 residues. V was shortened by 5 bases and J by 5 bases, with 13 bases between the two germline ends. The germline gives CDR1 SGHNT, CDR2 YENEEA. The CDR3 bases are TGTGCCAGCAGCCTCAGGGGTTCCAACGAGCAGTACTTC. This gives the protein CASSLRGSNEQYF.

The chain links TRBV6-5 to TRBJ2-2, with D uncertain. The CDR3 is 17 residues long. V shed 2 bases and J shed 4 bases, with 17 bases lying between them. The V gene's germline CDR1 is MNHEY and CDR2 SVGAGI. The CDR3 DNA reads TGTGCCAGCAGTTACCGGTCGAGCCACTCTCTCACCGGGGAGCTGTTTTTT. Translation gives CASSYRSSHSLTGELFF.

The gene calls are TRBV5-5 and TRBJ1-1; the D is unclear. Germline CDR1 reads SGHKS; CDR2 reads YYEKEE (reference sequence). The CDR3 extends over 14 amino acids. Trimming stripped 5 bases from V and 2 bases from J, with 13 bases between. CDR3 nucleotide sequence: TGTGCCAGCAGGACTAATCAAGGAAACACTGAAGCTTTCTTT. Its protein is CASRTNQGNTEAFF.

The rearrangement links TRBV11-2 to TRBJ2-5; D ambiguous. The CDR3 has 14 amino acids. The ends were cut back, 4 bases at V and 2 bases at J, with 11 bases in the middle. Per germline, CDR1 SGHAT and CDR2 FQNNGV. CDR3 DNA: TGTGCCAGCAGCTCGGTAGGCCGTCAAGAGACCCAGTACTTC. Protein sequence: CASSSVGRQETQYF.

This clonotype came up a few times. J is TRBJ1-2 and V is TRBV20-1; no clear D. This CDR3 region has 10 residues. Trimming removed 5 bases at V and 1 base at J, with 2 bases between. Germline V CDR1 and CDR2: DFQATT, SNEGSKA (reference sequence). In DNA form, the CDR3 reads TGCAGTGCTTTTAACTATGGCTACACCTTC. It translates to CSAFNYGYTF.

The chain uses TRBV5-1 and TRBJ2-5; TRBD2 matches at 7 bases. In germline, CDR1 is SGHRS, CDR2 YFSETQ. The CDR3 totals 15 residues. The J segment lost 4 bases and the V segment lost 0 bases, leaving 6 bases of the junction unmatched. This chain's CDR3 is CASSLEGGRGETQYF. Here the CDR3 DNA reads TGCGCCAGCAGCTTGGAGGGAGGGAGAGGAGAGACCCAGTACTTC.